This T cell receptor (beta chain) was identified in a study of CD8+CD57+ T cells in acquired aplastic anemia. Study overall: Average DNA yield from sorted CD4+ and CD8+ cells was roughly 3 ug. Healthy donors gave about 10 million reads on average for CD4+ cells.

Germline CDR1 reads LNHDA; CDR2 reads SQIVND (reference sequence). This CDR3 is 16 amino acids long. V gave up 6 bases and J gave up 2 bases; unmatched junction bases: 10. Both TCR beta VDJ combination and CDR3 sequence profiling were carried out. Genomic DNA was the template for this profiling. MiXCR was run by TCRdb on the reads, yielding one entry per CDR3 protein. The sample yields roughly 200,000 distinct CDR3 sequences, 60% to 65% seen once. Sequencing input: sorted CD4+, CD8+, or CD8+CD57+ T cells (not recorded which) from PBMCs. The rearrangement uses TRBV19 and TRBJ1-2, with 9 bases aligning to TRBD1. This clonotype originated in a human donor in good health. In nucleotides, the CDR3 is TGTGCCAGTAGCAAACCCGGGACAGGGAAAAACTATGGCTACACCTTC. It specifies CASSKPGTGKNYGYTF.